This paragraph reports one T cell receptor beta chain. The data originate from a study of CD8 T cells in Susac syndrome. From germline, CDR1 is SGHTA and CDR2 FQGNSA. With V trimmed by 4 bases and J by 6 bases, 12 bases remained unmatched. CDR3 length equals 16 residues. The authors reverse transcribed 0.5 to 1 ug RNA with random hexamers. TCRdb reprocessed the immunoSEQ multiplex PCR reads with MiXCR, giving one entry per CDR3 protein. The sample comprises around 200,000 distinct CDR3 sequences, 85% to 95% of which are singletons, and roughly 0.1% rests with the top ten. The material sequenced was CD4+ T cells from PBMCs. The clonotype comes from a human donor in good health. This chain joins TRBV7-2 and TRBJ1-5, with 7 bases identical to TRBD1. CDR3 sequence reads: CASSSFLRQGGQPQHF. The CDR3 coding sequence is TGTGCCAGCAGCTCGTTTCTAAGACAGGGCGGTCAGCCCCAGCATTTT.